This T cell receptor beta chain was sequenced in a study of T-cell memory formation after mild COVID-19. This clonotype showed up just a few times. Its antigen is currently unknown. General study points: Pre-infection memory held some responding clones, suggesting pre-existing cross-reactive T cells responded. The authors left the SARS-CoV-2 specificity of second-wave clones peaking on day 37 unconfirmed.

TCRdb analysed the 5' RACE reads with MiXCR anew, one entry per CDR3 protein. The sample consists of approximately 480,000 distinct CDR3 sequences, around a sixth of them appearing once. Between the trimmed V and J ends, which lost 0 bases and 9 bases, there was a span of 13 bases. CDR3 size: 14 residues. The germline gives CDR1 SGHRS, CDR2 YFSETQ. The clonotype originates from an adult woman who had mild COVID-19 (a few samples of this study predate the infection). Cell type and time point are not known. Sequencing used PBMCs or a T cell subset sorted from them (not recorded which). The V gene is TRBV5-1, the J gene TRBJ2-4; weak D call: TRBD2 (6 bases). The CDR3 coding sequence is TGCGCCAGCAGCTTGGACCGGGGAGGAAGCATTCAGTACTTC. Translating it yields CASSLDRGGSIQYF.